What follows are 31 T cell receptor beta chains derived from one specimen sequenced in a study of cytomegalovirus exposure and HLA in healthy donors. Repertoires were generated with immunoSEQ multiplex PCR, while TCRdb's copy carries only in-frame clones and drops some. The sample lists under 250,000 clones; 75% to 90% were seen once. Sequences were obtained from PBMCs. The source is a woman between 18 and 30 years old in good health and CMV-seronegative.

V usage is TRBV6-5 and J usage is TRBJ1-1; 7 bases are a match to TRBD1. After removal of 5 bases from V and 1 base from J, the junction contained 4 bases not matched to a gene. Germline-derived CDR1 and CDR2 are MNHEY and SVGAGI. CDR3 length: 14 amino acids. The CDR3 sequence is CASSRQGGNTEAFF. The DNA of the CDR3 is TGTGCCAGCAGTCGACAGGGCGGGAACACTGAAGCTTTCTTT.

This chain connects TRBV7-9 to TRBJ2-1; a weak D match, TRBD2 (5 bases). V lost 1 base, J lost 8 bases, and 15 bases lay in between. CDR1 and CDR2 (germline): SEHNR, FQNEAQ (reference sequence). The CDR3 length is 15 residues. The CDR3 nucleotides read TGTGCCAGCAGCTTAGTAGTGGGGAGTATCGATGAGCAGTTCTTC. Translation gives CASSLVVGSIDEQFF. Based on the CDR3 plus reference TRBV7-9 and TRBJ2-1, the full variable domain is DTGVSQNPRHKITKRGQNVTFRCDPISEHNRLYWYRQTLGQGPEFLTYFQNEAQLEKSRLLSDRFSAERPKGSFSTLEIQRTEQGDSAMYLCASSLVVGSIDEQFFGPGTRLTVL.

The CDR3 bases are TGTGCCAGCAGCCAAGATCTCCGGGAGGCCCACTATGGCTACACCTTC. Amino acid sequence: CASSQDLREAHYGYTF. The chain uses TRBV14 and TRBJ1-2; the D is unclear. The CDR3 length is 16 residues. Germline V gene sequence: CDR1 SGHDN, CDR2 FVKESK. V was clipped by 0 bases and J by 3 bases, with 14 bases between them. The variable domain in full, completed from reference TRBV14 and TRBJ1-2, reads EAGVTQFPSHSVIEKGQTVTLRCDPISGHDNLYWYRRVMGKEIKFLLHFVKESKQDESGMPNNRFLAERTGGTYSTLKVQPAELEDSGVYFCASSQDLREAHYGYTFGSGTRLTVV.

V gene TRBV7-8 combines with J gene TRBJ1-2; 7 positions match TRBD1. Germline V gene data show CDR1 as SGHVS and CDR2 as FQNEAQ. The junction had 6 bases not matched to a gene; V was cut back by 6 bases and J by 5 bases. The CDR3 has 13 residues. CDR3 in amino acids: CASSSGQKYGYTF. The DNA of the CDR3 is TGTGCCAGCAGTTCGGGACAGAAGTATGGCTACACCTTC. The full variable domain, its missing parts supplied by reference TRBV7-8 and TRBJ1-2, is GAGVSQSPRYKVAKRGQDVALRCDPISGHVSLFWYQQALGQGPEFLTYFQNEAQLDKSGLPSDRFFAERPEGSVSTLKIQRTQQEDSAVYLCASSSGQKYGYTFGSGTRLTVV.

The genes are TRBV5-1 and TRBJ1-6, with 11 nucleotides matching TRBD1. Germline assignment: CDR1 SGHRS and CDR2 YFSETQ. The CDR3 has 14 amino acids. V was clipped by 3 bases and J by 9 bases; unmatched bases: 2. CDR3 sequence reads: CASSSGTGGSPLHF. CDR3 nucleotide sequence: TGCGCCAGCAGCTCTGGGACAGGGGGTTCACCCCTCCACTTT.

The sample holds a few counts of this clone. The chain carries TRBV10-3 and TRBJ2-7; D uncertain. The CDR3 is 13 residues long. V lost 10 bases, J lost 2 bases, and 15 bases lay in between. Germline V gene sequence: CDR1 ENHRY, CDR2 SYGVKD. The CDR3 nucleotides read TGTGCCACCGTCCAATCACTTACCTACGAGCAGTACTTC. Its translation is CATVQSLTYEQYF.

CDR3 coding DNA: TGTGCCAGCAGTCCGTACAGTGCCCTCTACGAGCAGTACTTC. Protein product: CASSPYSALYEQYF. V is TRBV27 and J is TRBJ2-7, with D unclear. The ends were cut back, 5 bases at V and 3 bases at J, with 14 bases in the middle. CDR1 and CDR2 from the germline V gene are MNHEY and SMNVEV (reference sequence). CDR3 size: 14 residues.

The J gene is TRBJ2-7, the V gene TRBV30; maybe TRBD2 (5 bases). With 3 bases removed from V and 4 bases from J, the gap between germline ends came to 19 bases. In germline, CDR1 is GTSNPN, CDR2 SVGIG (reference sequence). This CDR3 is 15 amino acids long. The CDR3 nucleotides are TGTGCCTGGAGCCCCGACGGGTCCGGGAAGTACGAGCAGTACTTC. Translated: CAWSPDGSGKYEQYF.

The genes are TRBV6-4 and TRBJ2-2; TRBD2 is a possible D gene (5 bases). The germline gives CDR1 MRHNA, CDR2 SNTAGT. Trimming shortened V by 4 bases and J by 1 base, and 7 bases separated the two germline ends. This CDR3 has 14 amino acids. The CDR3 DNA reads TGTGCCAGCAGTGCCGGGGTGAACACCGGGGAGCTGTTTTTT. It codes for CASSAGVNTGELFF.

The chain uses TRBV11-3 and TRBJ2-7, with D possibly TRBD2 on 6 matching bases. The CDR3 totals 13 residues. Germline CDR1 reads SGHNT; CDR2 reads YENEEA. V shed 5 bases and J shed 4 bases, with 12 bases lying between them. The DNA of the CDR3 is TGTGCCAGCAGCGGCGGGACTTCTTACGAGCAGTACTTC. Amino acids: CASSGGTSYEQYF.

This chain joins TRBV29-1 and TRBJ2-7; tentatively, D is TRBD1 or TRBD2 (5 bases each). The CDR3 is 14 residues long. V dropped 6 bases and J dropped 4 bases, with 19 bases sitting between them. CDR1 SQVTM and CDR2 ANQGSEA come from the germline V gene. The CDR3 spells CSVVPGRSTYEQYF. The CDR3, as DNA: TGCAGCGTCGTACCGGGACGGAGTACTTACGAGCAGTACTTC.

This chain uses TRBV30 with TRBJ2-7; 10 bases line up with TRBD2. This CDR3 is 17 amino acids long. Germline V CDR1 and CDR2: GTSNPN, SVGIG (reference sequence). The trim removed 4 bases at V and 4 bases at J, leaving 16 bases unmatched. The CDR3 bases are TGTGCCTGGAAGCCCCCCCCAGCGGGAGGGCCTACTTACGAGCAGTACTTC. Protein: CAWKPPPAGGPTYEQYF.

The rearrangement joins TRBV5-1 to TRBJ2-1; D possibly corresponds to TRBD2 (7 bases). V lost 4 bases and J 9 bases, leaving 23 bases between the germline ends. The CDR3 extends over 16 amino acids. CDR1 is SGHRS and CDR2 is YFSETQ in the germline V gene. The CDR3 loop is CASSPILGGRLGEQFF. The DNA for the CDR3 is TGCGCCAGCAGCCCGATTCTGGGGGGGCGGTTGGGTGAGCAGTTCTTC. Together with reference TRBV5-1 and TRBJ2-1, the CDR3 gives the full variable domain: KAGVTQTPRYLIKTRGQQVTLSCSPISGHRSVSWYQQTPGQGLQFLFEYFSETQRNKGNFPGRFSGRQFSNSRSEMNVSTLELGDSALYLCASSPILGGRLGEQFFGPGTRLTVL.

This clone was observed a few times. The CDR3 loop reads CASSTTGHRAFF. The CDR3 DNA reads TGTGCCAGTAGTACGACGGGACACAGGGCTTTCTTT. The chain combines TRBV19 with TRBJ1-1; D is possibly TRBD1 (6 bases). Germline lookup yields CDR1 LNHDA and CDR2 SQIVND (reference sequence). CDR3 length equals 12 residues. Trimming took off 4 bases at V and 11 bases at J, with 14 bases between the two ends.

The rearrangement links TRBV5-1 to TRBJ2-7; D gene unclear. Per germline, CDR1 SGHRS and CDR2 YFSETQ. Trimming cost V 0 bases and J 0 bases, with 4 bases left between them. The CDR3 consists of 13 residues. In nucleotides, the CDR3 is TGCGCCAGCAGCTTGGCGAGCTCCTACGAGCAGTACTTC. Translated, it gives CASSLASSYEQYF.

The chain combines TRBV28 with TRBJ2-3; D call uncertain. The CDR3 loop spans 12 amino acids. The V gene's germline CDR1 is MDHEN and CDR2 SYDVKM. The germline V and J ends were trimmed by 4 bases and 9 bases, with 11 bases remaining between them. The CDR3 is CASSSESGTQYF. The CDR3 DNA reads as TGTGCCAGCAGTTCAGAGTCAGGCACGCAGTATTTT.

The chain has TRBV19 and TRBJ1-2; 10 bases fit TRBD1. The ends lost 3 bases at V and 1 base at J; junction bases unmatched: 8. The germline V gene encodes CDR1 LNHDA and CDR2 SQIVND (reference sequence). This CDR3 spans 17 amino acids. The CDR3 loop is CASSIRTGGYRNYGYTF. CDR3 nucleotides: TGTGCCAGTAGTATCCGGACAGGGGGTTACCGTAACTATGGCTACACCTTC.

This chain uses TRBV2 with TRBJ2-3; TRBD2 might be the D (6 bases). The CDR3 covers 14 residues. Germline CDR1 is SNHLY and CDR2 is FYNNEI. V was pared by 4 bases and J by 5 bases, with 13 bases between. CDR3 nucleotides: TGTGCCAGCAGTGCTAACGGGGGTCAAGATACGCAGTATTTT. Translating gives CASSANGGQDTQYF.

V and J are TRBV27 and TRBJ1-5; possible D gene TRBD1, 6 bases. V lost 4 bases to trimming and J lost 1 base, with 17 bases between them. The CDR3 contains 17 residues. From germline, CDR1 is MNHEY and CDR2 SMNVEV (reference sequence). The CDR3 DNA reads TGTGCCAGCAGTTCCGGTGACCTCGGACAGAGCAATCAGCCCCAGCATTTT. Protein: CASSSGDLGQSNQPQHF.

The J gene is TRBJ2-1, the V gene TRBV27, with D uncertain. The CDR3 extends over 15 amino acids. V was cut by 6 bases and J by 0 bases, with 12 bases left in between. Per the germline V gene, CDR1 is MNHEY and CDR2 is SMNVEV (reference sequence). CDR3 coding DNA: TGTGCCAGCAGGATAGCTTTGAGCTCCTACAATGAGCAGTTCTTC. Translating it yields CASRIALSSYNEQFF.

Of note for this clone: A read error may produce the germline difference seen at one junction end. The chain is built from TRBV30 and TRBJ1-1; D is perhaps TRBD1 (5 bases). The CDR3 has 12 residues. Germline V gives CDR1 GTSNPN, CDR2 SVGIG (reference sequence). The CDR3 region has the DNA TGTGCCCGGAGGGGAGTAGGCACTGAAGCTTTCTTT. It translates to CARRGVGTEAFF.

In DNA form, the CDR3 reads TGTGCCAGCAGTTACTCGAGGGTCGGGATGGGGGAGACCCAGTACTTC. Residues: CASSYSRVGMGETQYF. The V gene is TRBV6-5, the J gene TRBJ2-5; perhaps TRBD2 as D (5 bases). The CDR3 has 16 residues. V was cut by 0 bases and J by 5 bases, with 16 bases left in between. Germline lookup yields CDR1 MNHEY and CDR2 SVGAGI.

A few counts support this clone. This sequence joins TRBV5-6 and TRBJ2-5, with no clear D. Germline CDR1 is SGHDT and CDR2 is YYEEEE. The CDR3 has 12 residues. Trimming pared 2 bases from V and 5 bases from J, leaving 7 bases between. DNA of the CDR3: TGTGCCAGCAGCTTTACTCCCGAGACCCAGTACTTC. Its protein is CASSFTPETQYF.

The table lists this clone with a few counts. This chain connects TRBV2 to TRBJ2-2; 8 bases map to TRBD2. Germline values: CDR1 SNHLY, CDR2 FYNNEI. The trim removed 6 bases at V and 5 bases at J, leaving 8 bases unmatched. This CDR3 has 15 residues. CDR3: CASSLRGGPTGELFF. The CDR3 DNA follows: TGTGCCAGCAGCCTACGGGGGGGCCCGACCGGGGAGCTGTTTTTT. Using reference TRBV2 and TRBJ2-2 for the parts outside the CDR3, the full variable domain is EPEVTQTPSHQVTQMGQEVILRCVPISNHLYFYWYRQILGQKVEFLVSFYNNEISEKSEIFDDQFSVERPDGSNFTLKIRSTKLEDSAMYFCASSLRGGPTGELFFGEGSRLTVL.

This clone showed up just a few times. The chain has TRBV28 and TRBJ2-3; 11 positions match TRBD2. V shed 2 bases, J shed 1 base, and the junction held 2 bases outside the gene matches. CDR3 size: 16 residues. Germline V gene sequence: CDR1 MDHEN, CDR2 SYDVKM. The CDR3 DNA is TGTGCCAGCAGTTTAGTACTAGCGGGGGGCACAGATACGCAGTATTTT. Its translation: CASSLVLAGGTDTQYF. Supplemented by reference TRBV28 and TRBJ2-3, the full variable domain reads DVKVTQSSRYLVKRTGEKVFLECVQDMDHENMFWYRQDPGLGLRLIYFSYDVKMKEKGDIPEGYSVSREKKERFSLILESASTNQTSMYLCASSLVLAGGTDTQYFGPGTRLTVL.

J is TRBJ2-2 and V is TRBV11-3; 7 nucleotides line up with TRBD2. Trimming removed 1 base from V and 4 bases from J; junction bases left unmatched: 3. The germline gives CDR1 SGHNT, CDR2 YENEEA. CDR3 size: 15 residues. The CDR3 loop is CASSLVSGGTGELFF. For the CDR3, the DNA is TGTGCCAGCAGCTTAGTGTCGGGAGGCACCGGGGAGCTGTTTTTT.

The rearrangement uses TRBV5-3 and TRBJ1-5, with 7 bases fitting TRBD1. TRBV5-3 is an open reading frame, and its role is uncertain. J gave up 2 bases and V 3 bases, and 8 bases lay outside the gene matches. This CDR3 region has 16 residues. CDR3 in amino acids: CARSSSDREGNQPQHF. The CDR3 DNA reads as TGTGCCAGAAGCTCCTCCGACAGGGAGGGCAATCAGCCCCAGCATTTT.

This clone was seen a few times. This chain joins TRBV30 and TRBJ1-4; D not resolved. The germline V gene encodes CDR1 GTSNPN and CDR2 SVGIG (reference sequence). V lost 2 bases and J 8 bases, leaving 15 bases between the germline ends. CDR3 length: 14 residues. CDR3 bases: TGTGCCTGGAGTTCCGGGAAACTATGGGAAAAACTGTTTTTT. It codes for CAWSSGKLWEKLFF.

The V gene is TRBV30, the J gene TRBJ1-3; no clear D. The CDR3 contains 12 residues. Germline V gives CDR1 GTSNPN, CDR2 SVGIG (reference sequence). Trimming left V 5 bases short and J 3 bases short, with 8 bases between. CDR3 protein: CAWAAGGNTIYF. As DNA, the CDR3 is TGTGCCTGGGCTGCCGGTGGAAACACCATATATTTT.

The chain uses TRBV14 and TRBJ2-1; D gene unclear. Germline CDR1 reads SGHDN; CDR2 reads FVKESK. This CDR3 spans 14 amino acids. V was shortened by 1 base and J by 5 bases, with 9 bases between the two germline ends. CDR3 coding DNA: TGTGCCAGCAGCCAAGTCGTCCCGGACAATGAGCAGTTCTTC. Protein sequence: CASSQVVPDNEQFF.

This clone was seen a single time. CDR3 DNA: TGCGCCAGCAGCTTGAGGGGGCCCGAGTCCAACAATGAGCAGTTCTTC. Translating it yields CASSLRGPESNNEQFF. The rearrangement uses TRBV5-1 and TRBJ2-1; 7 positions match TRBD1. CDR1 SGHRS and CDR2 YFSETQ come from the germline V gene. The V gene end was trimmed by 1 base and the J gene end by 5 bases; junction bases not matched to a gene: 9. This CDR3 comprises 16 residues.